This T cell receptor beta chain was retrieved from a study of T cells after yellow fever vaccination (dated by TCRdb to about 2019). Study-wide context: The SMART-Seq v4 Ultra Low Input RNA kit was used to prepare libraries from fractions with low cell numbers. To track T-cell clones before and after primary and booster YFV17D yellow fever vaccination, bulk TCR alpha and beta repertoires were sequenced longitudinally. Blood was drawn at multiple timepoints before and after primary and secondary immunization, with bulk PBMC replicates and cell subsets isolated. Two healthy male donors made up the cohort, one aged 18 to 29 years and the other aged 30 to 39 years. The full study reports these points: Because the study included only a couple of donors, the extent to which the findings can be generalized is limited. A small share of clonotypes occurred in both CD4 and CD8 compartments, likely arising from convergent recombination. Computational filtering was needed because FACS-sorted repertoires could contain abundant contaminating clonotypes from the bulk population. Most clones expanded after primary vaccination (around 96% of CD4 and approximately 90% of CD8) were re-detected after the booster, suggesting that broad memory maintenance occurred. The secondary T-cell response was found to be weaker but faster than the primary response, with a peak reached on day 5 rather than on day 15.

Per the germline V gene (reference sequence), MNHEY is the CDR1 and SMNVEV is the CDR2. Spanning cysteine to phenylalanine, the CDR3 consists of 15 amino acids. Left in the record is the CDR3 DNA by itself, 45 bases read in frame from the first base. V and J lose 5 bases and 4 bases, and a span of 15 bases separates them. Interpreted using the paper, the treatment or condition label stands for: live attenuated yellow fever vaccine strain. Two biological replicates of bulk PBMCs were collected at each blood-draw timepoint. A standard Ficoll-Paque protocol was used to isolate PBMCs from peripheral blood. TriZol was used to extract RNA from bulk PBMCs, CD4 and CD8 fractions, and dextramer-positive and dextramer-negative fractions. This clonotype appeared a few times. The antigen it binds to is not known. Nothing much larger sits one base from this clone, and base qualities are not available. TCR cDNA was made using 5'RACE template switching, a step that added a universal primer site and unique molecular identifiers. Priming of cDNA synthesis was performed from both the TCR alpha and TCR beta constant segments. Library amplification involved two PCR steps, and the second step added sample barcodes and sequencing adapters. Libraries were sequenced on Illumina HiSeq 2500 (2x100 bp) or NovaSeq (2x150 bp). Concerning the study's data processing: Demultiplexing of reads and collapsing into UMI consensus sequences were performed with MIGEC, and V(D)J alignment was carried out with MiXCR. Clonotypes responding to the vaccine were identified with edgeR on replicate PBMC samples, with the criteria of FDR below 0.01 and a log2 fold change above 5 up to day 15. Each bulk clonotype was labeled CD4 or CD8 based on which sequenced repertoire, CD4 or CD8, contained the clonotype at higher abundance. TCRdb ran its own pipeline on the public reads, namely fastp trimming at Q25 and MiXCR clone calling, and kept in-frame beta chains. Each CDR3 protein gets just one entry, which takes the most common genes and DNA from the rows behind it. What appears here as the V and J calls and clone size reflects TCRdb's work, not the paper's. Recorded for this sample are around 310,000 distinct CDR3 sequences; 8% to 10% of them occurred a single time. The ten most abundant clones make up more than 15% of the sample.

The TCR originated in a man younger than 30 who received the YFV17D yellow fever vaccine. Recombination linked TRBV27 to TRBJ2-1; the D gene assignment is perhaps TRBD1 or TRBD2, with each matching 5 bases. Sequencing used PBMCs, obtained on the day of the first yellow fever vaccination. The CDR3 sequence is CASSARGSGYNEQFF. The DNA sequence is given as TGTGCCAGCAGTGCACGGGGCAGCGGATACAATGAGCAGTTCTTC.